Following are 6 T cell receptor beta chains from one sample sequenced in a study of blood T cell repertoires in COVID-19. Assay: immunoSEQ multiplex PCR; the TCRdb copy retains only in-frame clones and omits some. The sample includes tens of thousands of clones, around 85% of them seen just once. The material sequenced was peripheral blood. Every receptor here comes from a woman aged 55-70 years with acute or convalescent COVID-19.

This rearrangement joins TRBV30 to TRBJ2-6; 7 nucleotides line up with TRBD1. The length of the CDR3 is 16 residues. The germline V gene encodes CDR1 GTSNPN and CDR2 SVGIG (reference sequence). V dropped 3 bases and J dropped 2; count of bases not matched to a gene: 7. The CDR3 reads CAWRQGRVAGANVLTF. The CDR3 region has the DNA TGTGCCTGGAGACAGGGGCGAGTAGCTGGGGCCAACGTCCTGACTTTC.

The chain combines TRBV27 with TRBJ1-6; D is ambiguous. CDR1 and CDR2 (germline): MNHEY, SMNVEV (reference sequence). The CDR3 length is 14 residues. With 2 bases removed from V and 4 bases from J, the gap between germline ends came to 6 bases. In nucleotides, the CDR3 is TGTGCCAGCAGTTTAAAACAGTATAATTCACCCCTCCACTTT. Amino acid sequence: CASSLKQYNSPLHF.

The chain carries TRBV2 and TRBJ2-7; D unclear. Between the trimmed V and J ends, which lost 8 bases and 4 bases, there was a span of 15 bases. Germline V gene sequence: CDR1 SNHLY, CDR2 FYNNEI. The CDR3 loop spans 13 amino acids. The CDR3 DNA follows: TGTGCCAGCCGCCTCGCGGAGACTTACGAGCAGTACTTC. Translating gives CASRLAETYEQYF.

This chain joins TRBV5-1 and TRBJ2-1; TRBD2 aligns across 8 bases. The CDR3 sequence is 18 residues long. After removal of 3 bases from V and 6 bases from J, the junction contained 17 bases not matched to a gene. Germline V gives CDR1 SGHRS, CDR2 YFSETQ. Here the CDR3 reads CASSSQVSGTRGFNEQFF. CDR3 nucleotide sequence: TGCGCCAGCAGCTCCCAGGTTTCCGGGACTAGGGGATTCAATGAGCAGTTCTTC. The variable domain in full, with the rest retrieved from reference TRBV5-1 and TRBJ2-1, is KAGVTQTPRYLIKTRGQQVTLSCSPISGHRSVSWYQQTPGQGLQFLFEYFSETQRNKGNFPGRFSGRQFSNSRSEMNVSTLELGDSALYLCASSSQVSGTRGFNEQFFGPGTRLTVL.

The chain recombines TRBV30 with TRBJ2-5; D ambiguous. The V end was cut by 0 bases, the J end by 3 bases, with 8 bases between. Germline loops: CDR1 GTSNPN, CDR2 SVGIG (reference sequence). CDR3 length equals 13 residues. The CDR3, as DNA: TGTGCCTGGAGTGTACAGTGGGAAGAGACCCAGTACTTC. Its protein product is CAWSVQWEETQYF.

This clone was seen a single time. V gene TRBV30 combines with J gene TRBJ2-7, with D possibly matching TRBD2 (6 bases). V gave up 4 bases and J gave up 6 bases, with 19 bases separating them. Germline CDR1 is GTSNPN and CDR2 is SVGIG (reference sequence). This CDR3 is 14 amino acids long. CDR3 nucleotides: TGTGCCTGGAACCGGCGGGGATACAACGGCGAGCAGTACTTC. Its protein product is CAWNRRGYNGEQYF.